This TCR beta chain stems from a study of CD4 and CD8 cells across lung adenocarcinoma regions. The ends lost 5 bases at V and 3 bases at J; junction bases unmatched: 5. In germline, CDR1 is MNHEY, CDR2 SVGAGI. This CDR3 has 16 residues. By share, this clonotype ranks as medium-sized. The patients had localized lung adenocarcinoma, a non-small cell subtype. TCRdb redid the calling of the PCR reads with MiXCR, one entry per CDR3 protein. The data contain around 20,000 distinct CDR3 sequences, about 50% of them singletons. The sample was CD8+ T cells from the margin of a lung tumor. The receptor was derived from a male donor with lung adenocarcinoma. The CD4 and CD8 labels of this study may be unreliable. J is TRBJ2-1 and V is TRBV6-5; 12 bases are shared with TRBD2. CDR3 coding DNA: TGTGCCAGCAGTACTAGGACTAGCGGGAACTACAATGAGCAGTTCTTC. Translating gives CASSTRTSGNYNEQFF.